The 27 T cell receptor beta chains listed next were all sequenced from one sample in a study of CD8 T cells in Susac syndrome. After extraction with the RNeasy kit, about 0.45 to 1 ug of the RNA was reverse transcribed using random hexamers. Via MiXCR, TCRdb re-called the immunoSEQ multiplex PCR reads, giving one row per CDR3 protein. The sample carries around 160,000 distinct CDR3 sequences, about 94% recorded once. Material: CD4+ T cells from PBMCs. These receptor sequences come from a human donor in good health.

The chain recombines TRBV20-1 with TRBJ1-2; TRBD1 might be the D (5 bases). Trimming cost V 6 bases and J 8 bases, with 28 bases left between them. Germline CDR1 is DFQATT and CDR2 is SNEGSKA (reference sequence). The CDR3 is made up of 16 amino acids. The CDR3 nucleotides read TGCAGTGCCATCCCGGGGGGGAGGGGCCCCGTAAGCGGCTACACCTTC. Translating it yields CSAIPGGRGPVSGYTF.

This sequence joins TRBV3-1 and TRBJ2-7; D is possibly TRBD2 (5 bases). The CDR3 sequence is 15 residues long. CDR1 and CDR2 (germline): LGHDT, YNNKEL (reference sequence). V lost 0 bases, J lost 2 bases, and 11 bases lay in between. In nucleotides, the CDR3 is TGTGCCAGCAGCCAAGAAGGACTCGGGACCTACGAGCAGTACTTC. Protein product: CASSQEGLGTYEQYF.

The V and J genes are TRBV3-1 and TRBJ2-1, with D possibly matching TRBD1 (6 bases). With 3 bases removed from V and 4 bases from J, the gap between germline ends came to 16 bases. CDR1 LGHDT and CDR2 YNNKEL come from the germline V gene (reference sequence). The CDR3 extends over 16 amino acids. In DNA, the CDR3 is TGTGCCAGCAGCCATAATACAGGGCTTTCTTACAATGAGCAGTTCTTC. This gives the protein CASSHNTGLSYNEQFF.

The V call is TRBV15, the J call TRBJ1-2, with TRBD1 as a possible D gene (6 bases). Trimming removed 3 bases at V and 11 bases at J, with 10 bases between. CDR1 and CDR2 (germline): LNHNV, YYDKDF (reference sequence). The CDR3 sequence is 11 residues long. The CDR3 sequence: CATSRDSEYTF. The CDR3 region has the DNA TGTGCCACCAGCAGGGACAGCGAGTACACCTTC.

The rearrangement links TRBV7-9 to TRBJ1-5; D unclear. Per the germline V gene, CDR1 is SEHNR and CDR2 is FQNEAQ (reference sequence). V was pared by 1 base and J by 3 bases, with 4 bases between. The CDR3 has 13 amino acids. The DNA for the CDR3 is TGTGCCAGCAGCTTAGAGGCCAATCAGCCCCAGCATTTT. Amino acids: CASSLEANQPQHF.

The V gene is TRBV2, the J gene TRBJ1-6; D gene ambiguous. The CDR3 is 16 amino acids. The V gene's germline CDR1 is SNHLY and CDR2 FYNNEI. The V end lost 7 bases, the J end lost 0 bases, and 13 bases lay between the germline ends. The DNA of the CDR3 is TGTGCCAGCAAGGCCAGTTTGAGCTCCTATAATTCACCCCTCCACTTT. It yields the protein CASKASLSSYNSPLHF.

This chain uses TRBV2 with TRBJ2-5; D might be TRBD2 (6 bases). The CDR3 length is 13 residues. CDR1 is SNHLY, CDR2 FYNNEI, per germline. The germline V and J ends were trimmed by 7 bases and 3 bases, with 12 bases remaining between them. The CDR3 loop is CASTGWREETQYF. The CDR3 DNA reads as TGTGCCAGCACTGGGTGGAGGGAAGAGACCCAGTACTTC.

The chain carries TRBV7-2 and TRBJ1-2, with no clear D. Deletions cut 1 base from V and 3 bases from J, with 9 bases between. This CDR3 spans 14 amino acids. Germline V lookup: CDR1 SGHTA, CDR2 FQGNSA. CDR3 sequence (DNA): TGTGCCAGCAGCTTAGGCTACGGGGACTATGGCTACACCTTC. Amino acids: CASSLGYGDYGYTF.

The genes are TRBV6-2 or TRBV6-3 and TRBJ2-1, with a possible D match to TRBD2 (6 bases). Trimming stripped 7 bases from V and 10 bases from J, with 11 bases between. This CDR3 has 11 residues. Germline CDR1 and CDR2: MNHEY and SVGEGT. CDR3 sequence reads: CASTTREEQFF. CDR3 in DNA: TGTGCCAGCACGACCCGGGAGGAGCAGTTCTTC.

This clonotype has just one count. The genes are TRBV3-1 and TRBJ1-5; D gene uncertain. This CDR3 comprises 15 residues. V was clipped by 0 bases and J by 3 bases, with 9 bases between them. CDR1 and CDR2 from the germline V gene are LGHDT and YNNKEL (reference sequence). The CDR3 sequence: CASSQDQRTNQPQHF. As DNA, the CDR3 is TGTGCCAGCAGCCAAGATCAGAGGACCAATCAGCCCCAGCATTTT. The variable domain in full, completed from reference TRBV3-1 and TRBJ1-5, reads DTAVSQTPKYLVTQMGNDKSIKCEQNLGHDTMYWYKQDSKKFLKIMFSYNNKELIINETVPNRFSPKSPDKAHLNLHINSLELGDSAVYFCASSQDQRTNQPQHFGDGTRLSIL.

J is TRBJ1-2 and V is TRBV29-1; TRBD1 is a possible D gene (5 bases). Trimming stripped 4 bases from V and 6 bases from J, with 15 bases between. The germline V gene encodes CDR1 SQVTM and CDR2 ANQGSEA. The CDR3 totals 13 residues. The CDR3 region has the DNA TGCAGCGTTGTAGTCGGGGCAGCGGATGGCTACACCTTC. The encoded protein is CSVVVGAADGYTF.

The rearrangement uses TRBV9 and TRBJ2-1; D unresolved. This CDR3 region has 13 residues. V lost 0 bases to trimming and J lost 6 bases, with 7 bases between them. CDR1 is SGDLS and CDR2 is YYNGEE in the germline V gene. The CDR3 nucleotides are TGTGCCAGCAGCGTAGATTTGACCAATGAGCAGTTCTTC. Translating it yields CASSVDLTNEQFF. Filled out from reference TRBV9 and TRBJ2-1, the complete variable domain reads DSGVTQTPKHLITATGQRVTLRCSPRSGDLSVYWYQQSLDQGLQFLIQYYNGEERAKGNILERFSAQQFPDLHSELNLSSLELGDSALYFCASSVDLTNEQFFGPGTRLTVL.

The genes are TRBV28 and TRBJ2-1; 7 nucleotides line up with TRBD2. The germline V gene encodes CDR1 MDHEN and CDR2 SYDVKM. V shed 2 bases, J shed 15 bases, and the junction held 25 bases outside the gene matches. This CDR3 contains 18 residues. The CDR3 DNA is TGTGCCAGCAGTTTACCCACGCCAGGAGCGGGGCGAATACCAGAATGGTTCTTC. This translates into CASSLPTPGAGRIPEWFF.

V is TRBV29-1 and J is TRBJ1-1, with a tentative D call TRBD1 (5 bases). Germline CDR1 reads SQVTM; CDR2 reads ANQGSEA. The CDR3 has 15 residues. V dropped 3 bases and J dropped 0 bases, with 14 bases sitting between them. The CDR3 reads CSVEGGPGMNTEAFF. Written as DNA, the CDR3 is TGCAGCGTTGAGGGGGGACCAGGTATGAACACTGAAGCTTTCTTT. Variable domain in full (rest from reference TRBV29-1 and TRBJ1-1): SAVISQKPSRDICQRGTSLTIQCQVDSQVTMMFWYRQQPGQSLTLIATANQGSEATYESGFVIDKFPISRPNLTFSTLTVSNMSPEDSSIYLCSVEGGPGMNTEAFFGQGTRLTVV.

V is TRBV5-4 and J is TRBJ1-3; perhaps TRBD1 as D (5 bases). CDR1 and CDR2 from the germline V gene are SGHNT and YYREEE (reference sequence). Trimming removed 4 bases at V and 4 bases at J, with 12 bases between. The CDR3 extends over 14 amino acids. CDR3 sequence (DNA): TGTGCCAGCAGCCCTGGGGCCTACGGAAACACCATATATTTT. Translating it yields CASSPGAYGNTIYF.

The J gene is TRBJ1-2, the V gene TRBV20-1; unclear D gene. CDR1 is DFQATT and CDR2 is SNEGSKA in the germline V gene (reference sequence). CDR3 length: 11 residues. V was pared by 1 base and J by 4 bases, with 4 bases between. DNA for the CDR3: TGCAGTGCTAGAGGACTCTATGGCTACACCTTC. This translates into CSARGLYGYTF.

The genes are TRBV28 and TRBJ1-2; 9 bases are a match to TRBD1. The ends lost 7 bases at V and 4 bases at J; junction bases unmatched: 10. This CDR3 comprises 15 residues. Germline V lookup: CDR1 MDHEN, CDR2 SYDVKM. As DNA, the CDR3 is TGTGCCAGCAAAACCATCGACAGGGGGGTCTATGGCTACACCTTC. Its translation is CASKTIDRGVYGYTF.

The chain carries TRBV20-1 and TRBJ1-2; perhaps TRBD1 as D (5 bases). Germline-derived CDR1 and CDR2 are DFQATT and SNEGSKA (reference sequence). There are 13 residues in the CDR3. Deletions cut 6 bases from V and 5 bases from J, with 16 bases between. CDR3 region: CSAAGGVGYGYTF. Written as DNA, the CDR3 is TGCAGTGCCGCGGGGGGGGTAGGTTATGGCTACACCTTC.

J is TRBJ1-3 and V is TRBV6-4; TRBD1 agrees at 9 bases. This CDR3 comprises 20 residues. The V gene's germline CDR1 is MRHNA and CDR2 SNTAGT. The junction had 14 bases not matched to a gene; V was cut back by 0 bases and J by 2 bases. The CDR3 bases are TGTGCCAGCAGTGACTCCGCCCGGGACAGGGTCCCGTCTCCTGGAAACACCATATATTTT. This codes for CASSDSARDRVPSPGNTIYF.

The chain joins TRBV2 to TRBJ1-1, with a possible D match to TRBD1 (6 bases). V lost 7 bases, J lost 0 bases, and 15 bases lay in between. The CDR3 spans 15 residues. The germline gives CDR1 SNHLY, CDR2 FYNNEI. CDR3 sequence: CASTEQGLMNTEAFF. CDR3 bases: TGTGCCAGCACCGAACAGGGCCTCATGAACACTGAAGCTTTCTTT.

This chain joins TRBV19 and TRBJ1-1, with D perhaps matching TRBD1 (5 bases). Germline values: CDR1 LNHDA, CDR2 SQIVND (reference sequence). Trimming stripped 6 bases from V and 3 bases from J, with 11 bases between. This CDR3 region has 13 residues. The CDR3 sequence is CASRFSGDTEAFF. CDR3 in DNA: TGTGCCAGTAGATTCTCGGGGGACACTGAAGCTTTCTTT.

V usage is TRBV27 and J usage is TRBJ1-2, with 10 positions matching TRBD1. Germline V gene lookup returns CDR1 MNHEY and CDR2 SMNVEV (reference sequence). V lost 7 bases and J lost 7; bases outside the gene matches: 18. This CDR3 comprises 17 residues. CDR3 DNA sequence: TGTGCCAGCACTCACCTCAGTGTTGGGACAGGGGTTGGTGGCTACACCTTC. Its protein product is CASTHLSVGTGVGGYTF.

The rearrangement joins TRBV15 to TRBJ1-1; no clear D gene. The germline V and J ends were trimmed by 0 bases and 1 base, with 6 bases remaining between them. There are 14 residues in the CDR3. The V gene's germline CDR1 is LNHNV and CDR2 YYDKDF (reference sequence). CDR3 sequence (DNA): TGTGCCACCAGCAGAGACATAACGAACACTGAAGCTTTCTTT. The encoded protein is CATSRDITNTEAFF.

The chain carries TRBV5-7 and TRBJ2-7; 11 bases map to TRBD1. TRBV5-7 is an ORF for which the function is uncertain. This CDR3 is 14 amino acids long. J gave up 5 bases and V 4 bases, and 5 bases lay outside the gene matches. CDR3 amino acids: CASSLGTGGNEQYF. As DNA, the CDR3 is TGTGCCAGCAGCCTCGGGACAGGGGGAAACGAGCAGTACTTC.

The genes are TRBV5-1 and TRBJ1-4; 7 positions agree with TRBD1. Per the germline V gene, CDR1 is SGHRS and CDR2 is YFSETQ. Trimming removed 0 bases from V and 12 bases from J; junction bases left unmatched: 11. CDR3 length: 15 amino acids. CDR3 sequence: CASSLGRTRQGQLFF. CDR3 bases: TGCGCCAGCAGCTTGGGGAGAACGAGACAGGGTCAACTGTTTTTT.

The sample holds a few counts of this clonotype. The chain couples TRBV5-1 to TRBJ1-1; D unresolved. CDR1 is SGHRS and CDR2 is YFSETQ in the germline V gene. The V and J ends lost 5 bases and 0 bases respectively, with 8 bases between them. The CDR3 is made up of 13 amino acids. The CDR3 region has the DNA TGCGCCAGCAGAGCTTCCGTGAACACTGAAGCTTTCTTT. Its protein is CASRASVNTEAFF. The full variable domain, its missing parts supplied by reference TRBV5-1 and TRBJ1-1, is KAGVTQTPRYLIKTRGQQVTLSCSPISGHRSVSWYQQTPGQGLQFLFEYFSETQRNKGNFPGRFSGRQFSNSRSEMNVSTLELGDSALYLCASRASVNTEAFFGQGTRLTVV.

The V call is TRBV29-1, the J call TRBJ2-6; tentative D call: TRBD1 (6 bases). Germline values: CDR1 SQVTM, CDR2 ANQGSEA. This CDR3 comprises 16 residues. V lost 4 bases, J lost 0 bases, and 13 bases lay in between. The DNA of the CDR3 is TGCAGCGTTGCACCGGGACAACCCTCTGGGGCCAACGTCCTGACTTTC. Translation: CSVAPGQPSGANVLTF. Full variable domain (rest looked up from reference TRBV29-1 and TRBJ2-6): SAVISQKPSRDICQRGTSLTIQCQVDSQVTMMFWYRQQPGQSLTLIATANQGSEATYESGFVIDKFPISRPNLTFSTLTVSNMSPEDSSIYLCSVAPGQPSGANVLTFGAGSRLTVL.